These T cell receptor beta chains were read from a single sample in a study of shared clonotypes between healthy human individuals. Only in-frame clones appear in the TCRdb table, and some are missing; sequencing was by immunoSEQ multiplex PCR. The repertoire consists of hundreds of thousands of clones, with 95% occurring once and the leading ten covering about 0.11%. Specimen: naive CD8+ T cells sorted from blood. These receptors all come from a woman in her thirties in good health. The CDR3 runs from the conserved cysteine through the conserved F or W. The D gene is left open where the match is weak. Some rows have no size entry. The others give once, few or many, or a class for an expanded clone.

j_call: TRBJ2-2; v_call: TRBV12-5; d_call: .; cdr3_length: 12; clone_size: .; cdr3_nt: TGTGCTAGTGGTTTGGAAGTCGGGGAGCTGTTTTTT; cdr3_aa: CASGLEVGELFF
j_call: TRBJ1-5; v_call: TRBV4-2; d_call: .; cdr3_length: 15; clone_size: .; cdr3_nt: TGTGCCAGCAGCCAAGATATCCAGGGCAGCGAGCCCCAGCATTTT; cdr3_aa: CASSQDIQGSEPQHF
j_call: TRBJ2-1; v_call: TRBV7-6; d_call: .; cdr3_length: 11; clone_size: .; cdr3_nt: TGTGCCAGCAGCGACTACAATGAGCAGTTCTTC; cdr3_aa: CASSDYNEQFF
j_call: TRBJ2-7; v_call: TRBV12-5; d_call: .; cdr3_length: 13; clone_size: .; cdr3_nt: TGTGCTAGTGGTTTGGTTGGAGTTTACGAGCAGTACTTC; cdr3_aa: CASGLVGVYEQYF
j_call: TRBJ1-2; v_call: TRBV29-1; d_call: TRBD1; cdr3_length: 12; clone_size: .; cdr3_nt: TGCAGCGCCCCGGACAGGGGGCCTGGCTACACCTTC; cdr3_aa: CSAPDRGPGYTF
j_call: TRBJ1-1; v_call: TRBV14; d_call: .; cdr3_length: 13; clone_size: .; cdr3_nt: TGTGCCAGCAGCCAAGTGGGCATTGTGGGGGCTTTCTTT; cdr3_aa: CASSQVGIVGAFF
j_call: TRBJ2-1; v_call: TRBV5-4; d_call: .; cdr3_length: 13; clone_size: .; cdr3_nt: TGTGCCAGCAGCCCGGAGACCTTCAGTGAGCAGTTCTTC; cdr3_aa: CASSPETFSEQFF
j_call: TRBJ2-5; v_call: TRBV29-1; d_call: TRBD1; cdr3_length: 13; clone_size: .; cdr3_nt: TGCAGCGTATGGGACAGGGGAGCAGAGACCCAGTACTTC; cdr3_aa: CSVWDRGAETQYF
j_call: TRBJ1-2; v_call: TRBV27; d_call: .; cdr3_length: 13; clone_size: once; cdr3_nt: TGTGCCAGCAGTTTCGGCTCTAACTATGGCTACACCTTC; cdr3_aa: CASSFGSNYGYTF
j_call: TRBJ2-3; v_call: TRBV9; d_call: TRBD2; cdr3_length: 16; clone_size: once; cdr3_nt: TGTGCCAGCAGCTCTAGGGATAGCGGGAGGGCAGATACGCAGTATTTT; cdr3_aa: CASSSRDSGRADTQYF
j_call: TRBJ1-5; v_call: TRBV28; d_call: .; cdr3_length: 14; clone_size: .; cdr3_nt: TGTGCCAGCAGTTGGACGTCGAGCAATCAGCCCCAGCATTTT; cdr3_aa: CASSWTSSNQPQHF
j_call: TRBJ2-1; v_call: TRBV9; d_call: .; cdr3_length: 15; clone_size: .; cdr3_nt: TGTGCCAGCAGCGCCGGAAATGGGAAATTCAATGAGCAGTTCTTC; cdr3_aa: CASSAGNGKFNEQFF
j_call: TRBJ2-7; v_call: TRBV13; d_call: TRBD2; cdr3_length: 16; clone_size: .; cdr3_nt: TGTGCCAGCAGCTTACCCTCGGGAGGAACGGCCTACGAGCAGTACTTC; cdr3_aa: CASSLPSGGTAYEQYF
j_call: TRBJ2-1; v_call: TRBV7-6; d_call: TRBD2; cdr3_length: 16; clone_size: .; cdr3_nt: TGTGCCAGCAGCTTAGGTCCGGGAGGGCCCTACAATGAGCAGTTCTTC; cdr3_aa: CASSLGPGGPYNEQFF
j_call: TRBJ2-7; v_call: TRBV15; d_call: .; cdr3_length: 16; clone_size: .; cdr3_nt: TGTGCCACCAGCAGAGCCCCGGGCCCGGTCTCCTACGAGCAGTACTTC; cdr3_aa: CATSRAPGPVSYEQYF
j_call: TRBJ1-5; v_call: TRBV28; d_call: .; cdr3_length: 16; clone_size: .; cdr3_nt: TGTGCCAGCAGTTTGGTCAGGGGTGGTGGCGGGCAGCCCCAGCATTTT; cdr3_aa: CASSLVRGGGGQPQHF
j_call: TRBJ2-5; v_call: TRBV5-1; d_call: TRBD2; cdr3_length: 16; clone_size: .; cdr3_nt: TGCGCCAGCAGTCACCTCGGGCTAGCGGGAGGGCCGGAGCAGTACTTC; cdr3_aa: CASSHLGLAGGPEQYF
j_call: TRBJ2-2; v_call: TRBV11-3; d_call: .; cdr3_length: 14; clone_size: .; cdr3_nt: TGTGCCAGCAGCTTGACAACTCTCACCGGGGAGCTGTTTTTT; cdr3_aa: CASSLTTLTGELFF
j_call: TRBJ2-2; v_call: TRBV5-1; d_call: TRBD2; cdr3_length: 17; clone_size: .; cdr3_nt: TGCGCCAGCAGCTTGCAGCAGCGGGGTGCGAACACCGGGGAGCTGTTTTTT; cdr3_aa: CASSLQQRGANTGELFF
j_call: TRBJ2-5; v_call: TRBV7-9; d_call: .; cdr3_length: 14; clone_size: .; cdr3_nt: TGTGCCAGCAGCGCAGACAAGATCCAAGAGACCCAGTACTTC; cdr3_aa: CASSADKIQETQYF
j_call: TRBJ2-5; v_call: TRBV5-4; d_call: .; cdr3_length: 13; clone_size: .; cdr3_nt: TGTGCCAGCAGCTTGGCCGAGGAAGAGACCCAGTACTTC; cdr3_aa: CASSLAEEETQYF
j_call: TRBJ1-1; v_call: TRBV6-4; d_call: .; cdr3_length: 14; clone_size: .; cdr3_nt: TGTGCCAGCAGTGTCTTTGCTCGGGCAGGGGAAGCTTTCTTT; cdr3_aa: CASSVFARAGEAFF
j_call: TRBJ2-7; v_call: TRBV13; d_call: TRBD2; cdr3_length: 13; clone_size: .; cdr3_nt: TGTGCCAGCAGCCTCGGGACTATCTACGAGCAGTACTTC; cdr3_aa: CASSLGTIYEQYF
j_call: TRBJ2-1; v_call: TRBV5-8; d_call: .; cdr3_length: 15; clone_size: .; cdr3_nt: TGTGCCAGCAGCTTGGCTGTACTCCCAGGCAATGAGCAGTTCTTC; cdr3_aa: CASSLAVLPGNEQFF
j_call: TRBJ2-5; v_call: TRBV16; d_call: .; cdr3_length: 14; clone_size: .; cdr3_nt: TGTGCCAGCAGCCAATCAGGAGGGCAAGAGACCCAGTACTTC; cdr3_aa: CASSQSGGQETQYF
j_call: TRBJ2-1; v_call: TRBV12-5; d_call: TRBD1; cdr3_length: 14; clone_size: once; cdr3_nt: TGTGCTAGTGGCCTGGGGACAGGGTTCGATGAGCAGTTCTTC; cdr3_aa: CASGLGTGFDEQFF
j_call: TRBJ1-2; v_call: TRBV27; d_call: .; cdr3_length: 16; clone_size: .; cdr3_nt: TGTGCCAGCAGCGCAGGGCAGGGAACCACCTTGGGTGGCTACACCTTC; cdr3_aa: CASSAGQGTTLGGYTF
j_call: TRBJ1-5; v_call: TRBV28; d_call: .; cdr3_length: 13; clone_size: .; cdr3_nt: TGTGCCAGCAGTTTACCTATGGCTCAGCCCCAGCATTTT; cdr3_aa: CASSLPMAQPQHF
j_call: TRBJ1-4; v_call: TRBV28; d_call: TRBD1; cdr3_length: 17; clone_size: .; cdr3_nt: TGTGCCAGCACCGACTGGGGACAGGGGACCATTAATGAAAAACTGTTTTTT; cdr3_aa: CASTDWGQGTINEKLFF
j_call: TRBJ1-5; v_call: TRBV2; d_call: .; cdr3_length: 17; clone_size: .; cdr3_nt: TGTGCCAGCAGCGACACCAGGACATCTTATAGCAATCAGCCCCAGCATTTT; cdr3_aa: CASSDTRTSYSNQPQHF
j_call: TRBJ2-3; v_call: TRBV4-1; d_call: .; cdr3_length: 14; clone_size: .; cdr3_nt: TGCGCCAGCAGCCAAGTTTTGGGCCCAGATACGCAGTATTTT; cdr3_aa: CASSQVLGPDTQYF
j_call: TRBJ1-2; v_call: TRBV27; d_call: .; cdr3_length: 13; clone_size: once; cdr3_nt: TGTGCCAGCAGTTTTGGTTTTGGCTATGGCTACACCTTC; cdr3_aa: CASSFGFGYGYTF
j_call: TRBJ2-7; v_call: TRBV27; d_call: TRBD2; cdr3_length: 16; clone_size: once; cdr3_nt: TGTGCCAGCAGCCTCATCCTAGCGGGAGGGGAATACGAGCAGTACTTC; cdr3_aa: CASSLILAGGEYEQYF
j_call: TRBJ2-5; v_call: TRBV27; d_call: TRBD2; cdr3_length: 14; clone_size: .; cdr3_nt: TGTGCCAGCAGTGATATAGCGGGGAAAGAGACCCAGTACTTC; cdr3_aa: CASSDIAGKETQYF
j_call: TRBJ2-7; v_call: TRBV4-1; d_call: TRBD2; cdr3_length: 13; clone_size: .; cdr3_nt: TGCGCCAGCAGCCCCTGGGAGGGCTACGAGCAGTACTTC; cdr3_aa: CASSPWEGYEQYF
j_call: TRBJ2-7; v_call: TRBV2; d_call: .; cdr3_length: 14; clone_size: .; cdr3_nt: TGTGCCAGCAGTTGGGACCATTCCCTCTACGAGCAGTACTTC; cdr3_aa: CASSWDHSLYEQYF
j_call: TRBJ2-7; v_call: TRBV7-8; d_call: .; cdr3_length: 11; clone_size: .; cdr3_nt: TGTGCCAGCAGCCCACGAGCCGAGCAGTACTTC; cdr3_aa: CASSPRAEQYF
j_call: TRBJ1-6; v_call: TRBV27; d_call: .; cdr3_length: 15; clone_size: .; cdr3_nt: TGTGCCAGCTCGGGGGCAGGGGAGGTCAATTCACCCCTCCACTTT; cdr3_aa: CASSGAGEVNSPLHF
j_call: TRBJ1-1; v_call: TRBV5-4; d_call: .; cdr3_length: 12; clone_size: .; cdr3_nt: TGTGCCAGCAGCTTATCTGGTTCTGAAGCTTTCTTT; cdr3_aa: CASSLSGSEAFF
j_call: TRBJ2-5; v_call: TRBV7-2; d_call: TRBD1; cdr3_length: 14; clone_size: .; cdr3_nt: TGTGCCAGCAGCTTAGGACAGGGATTACAGACCCAGTACTTC; cdr3_aa: CASSLGQGLQTQYF
j_call: TRBJ1-1; v_call: TRBV29-1; d_call: .; cdr3_length: 13; clone_size: .; cdr3_nt: TGCAGCGTTGACCTGGGACATCGGACTGAAGCTTTCTTT; cdr3_aa: CSVDLGHRTEAFF
j_call: TRBJ2-7; v_call: TRBV5-1; d_call: TRBD1; cdr3_length: 16; clone_size: .; cdr3_nt: TGCGCCAGCAGCTTCGGGACAGGTGTAAGCTCCTACGAGCAGTACTTC; cdr3_aa: CASSFGTGVSSYEQYF
j_call: TRBJ2-2; v_call: TRBV27; d_call: .; cdr3_length: 13; clone_size: .; cdr3_nt: TGTGCCAGCAGCCTCCCCGTCGCCGGGGAGCTGTTTTTT; cdr3_aa: CASSLPVAGELFF
j_call: TRBJ1-2; v_call: TRBV28; d_call: TRBD1; cdr3_length: 14; clone_size: .; cdr3_nt: TGTGCCAGCAGCCCCCCGGGACAGGGTGGTGGCTACACCTTC; cdr3_aa: CASSPPGQGGGYTF
j_call: TRBJ1-2; v_call: TRBV7-9; d_call: .; cdr3_length: 13; clone_size: .; cdr3_nt: TGTGCCAGCAGCGCCACAGAGAACTATGGCTACACCTTC; cdr3_aa: CASSATENYGYTF
j_call: TRBJ2-7; v_call: TRBV5-6; d_call: .; cdr3_length: 14; clone_size: .; cdr3_nt: TGTGCCAGCAGCTATCAGACAGACCGGTACGAGCAGTACTTC; cdr3_aa: CASSYQTDRYEQYF
j_call: TRBJ1-1; v_call: TRBV6-5; d_call: .; cdr3_length: 11; clone_size: .; cdr3_nt: TGTGCCAGCAGTGGGACGCCACCGGCTTTCTTT; cdr3_aa: CASSGTPPAFF